This T cell receptor beta chain was retrieved from a study of Graves' ophthalmopathy and Graves' hyperthyroidism. This clonotype was picked up many times. RNA transcripts provided the template for amplifying TCR beta CDR3 regions. RT-PCR was first run with HTBI primers, then multiplex PCR in a second round. TCRdb used MiXCR to reprocess the multiplex PCR reads, holding one entry per CDR3 protein. The sample includes 170,000 or so distinct CDR3 sequences, approximately 40% of them seen just once. V lost 6 bases to trimming and J lost 0 bases, with 9 bases between them. The CDR3 has 14 amino acids. Specimen: peripheral blood. The chain uses TRBV12-3 or TRBV12-4 and TRBJ1-3; D is undetermined. This clonotype was obtained from a man aged 30 to 45 with Graves' ophthalmopathy. The CDR3 protein is CASSRSDSGNTIYF. In DNA, the CDR3 is TGTGCCAGCAGCCGAAGCGACTCTGGAAACACCATATATTTT.